Detailed here is one T cell receptor beta chain. The antigen remains unidentified. Repertoires were generated with immunoSEQ multiplex PCR, while TCRdb's copy carries only in-frame clones and drops some. The sample shows some 350,000 clones, under 70% of them seen only once. V dropped 5 bases and J dropped 4 bases, with 20 bases sitting between them. This CDR3 spans 16 amino acids. Looked up from germline, CDR1 is SNHLY and CDR2 is FYNNEI. The sample comes from a study of cytotoxic CD8 clonotypes in ibrutinib-treated CLL. Study-level points and caveats: Measured clonality at baseline was greater than in age-matched healthy donors and tracked with circulating CD8+ T-cell counts.

The TCR comes from a human donor with chronic lymphocytic leukemia. The sequencing used PBMCs, collected after 36 months of ibrutinib treatment. The chain is built from TRBV2 and TRBJ2-5; D possibly corresponds to TRBD2 (6 bases). The CDR3 here is CASSSTVEGIRETQYF. The CDR3 coding sequence is TGTGCCAGCAGTTCTACGGTGGAGGGGATACGAGAGACCCAGTACTTC.